This section outlines one T cell receptor beta chain sequence together with its context. Its antigen has not been determined. No base qualities exist here, and no much larger clone lies one base off it. The data were taken from a study of blood T cell repertoires in COVID-19 (TCRdb year 2020). Turning to the overall study: Samples from collaborators originated in the United States, Italy and Spain and spanned both the acute and convalescent phases of COVID-19. The prospective study material was composed of cDNA or gDNA derived from T cells, B-cell-depleted T cells, or PBMCs. Deeply sampled blood TCRbeta repertoires from subjects exposed to, actively infected with, or recovered from COVID-19 were included in the dataset. The repertoires were released in a freely available public database meant as a resource for research on the immune response to SARS-CoV-2. The samples were drawn from the first 160 participants of the ongoing ImmuneRACE study and from 950 to 1,500 subjects provided by 6 global collaborators. Nearly every sample came with metadata listing a de-identified subject ID, COVID-19 status, age in years and sex. Where available, HLA class I and class II types were taken from metadata supplied by the sample provider and were not determined by assay-based typing. The paper's findings and limits, for the study overall: The quantity of clinical and demographic metadata differed by source and by participant and was supplied without curation.

Collaborating institutions collected whole blood in K2EDTA tubes following their own protocols. For TCRbeta analysis, collaborators shipped samples in one of three forms: frozen whole blood, isolated PBMCs, or DNA extracted from either of those sample types. From V the trimming removes 6 bases and from J it removes 7 bases, while the gene matches leave 4 bases of the junction unaccounted for. The CDR3, from cysteine to phenylalanine, totals 13 residues. Kept here is only the CDR3 DNA, which spans 39 bases and is read in frame from base 1. TCRbeta CDR3 regions were amplified from genomic DNA by means of the immunoSEQ Assay, a bias-controlled multiplex PCR. The paper's data handling went like this. The number of nucleated cells in each sample was estimated from the amplification of reference gene primers within the assay. To quantify the absolute abundance of each unique TCRbeta CDR3 rearrangement, sequence reads were collapsed and filtered. For each sample, productive Simpson clonality was calculated as the square root of Simpson's diversity index across productive rearrangements. TCRdb retrieved this table from immuneACCESS and kept in-frame rearrangements only. Not all clones are present; in checked studies, unresolved V genes account for under half, and no reason is known for the remainder. V and J calls and clone size are given by that table; D and trimming were obtained from the DNA. The sample has about 130,000 clones on record, about four fifths of them singletons. The ten biggest clones cover about 15% of the sample.

This TCR derives from a woman between 50 and 59 years old with acute or convalescent COVID-19. This sequence uses TRBV12-3 or TRBV12-4 and TRBJ2-1, and 9 junctional nucleotides match TRBD2. The sample consisted of peripheral blood. The CDR3 reads as follows: CASRFLAGNEQFF. In nucleotide form, the sequence is TGTGCCAGCAGATTCCTAGCGGGGAATGAGCAGTTCTTC.